This T cell receptor beta chain was obtained from a study of blood T cell repertoires in COVID-19. The wider study: Samples came from the United States, Italy and Spain, spanning acute and convalescent COVID-19. PBMCs, B-cell-depleted T cells, or T cells were the source of the cDNA or gDNA that made up the material.

In the original workflow: Quantification of nucleated cells was approximated via reference gene primer amplification. Repertoires were generated with immunoSEQ multiplex PCR, while TCRdb's copy carries only in-frame clones and drops some. V and J calls and clone size are as listed in that table; D and trimming were resolved from the DNA. The top ten hold around 0.84% of the sample, which has under 250,000 clones, 92% seen once. Enrollment of patients from Seattle took place during active infection, with longitudinal follow-up. V shed 5 bases and J 12 bases; nucleotides not matched to a gene: 10. The CDR3 contains 15 residues. Germline V gene lookup returns CDR1 LNHNV and CDR2 YYDKDF (reference sequence).

The V gene is TRBV15, the J gene TRBJ2-2, with 12 bases aligning to TRBD1. The material sequenced was peripheral blood. This TCR came from a man in his 60s with COVID-19, enrolled during active disease. CDR3 residues: CATSFRSGTGGKLFF. The CDR3 bases are TGTGCCACCAGCTTCCGTTCCGGGACAGGGGGCAAGCTGTTTTTT.